This TCR beta chain came from a study of T cell repertoires in cytomegalovirus infection. TCRdb re-derived calls from the reads in MiXCR, one entry per CDR3 protein. The top ten clones hold about 10% of a sample with some 390,000 distinct CDR3 sequences, 15% to 20% of them seen once. This CDR3 comprises 14 residues. Germline V lookup: CDR1 SNHLY, CDR2 FYNNEI. A word on this clonotype: Mismatch with germline at one junction end may stem from a read error.

The origin of this receptor is a human donor in good health (CMV status not recorded). Some clones in this sample may be carry-over from other donors' samples. Specimen: PBMCs. J is TRBJ1-3 and V is TRBV2; possible D gene TRBD1, 6 bases. The CDR3 sequence: CASSEDRNRNTIYF. CDR3 DNA sequence: TGTGCCAGCAGCGAAGACAGGAATAGAAACACCATATATTTT.